This T cell receptor beta chain was retrieved from a study of T cells expressing NK-cell markers. Study overall: Sequenced donors, eight in total, included seven who were HCMV-seropositive and one who was seronegative.

Regarding the study as a whole: Also leading the CD3+CD56-NKG2C+ fraction in a handful of donors were these clonotypes. Over 5 donors showed dominant NKG2C+ clonotypes comprising about 1.0-7.0% of their CD8+ T cells. Clones of NKG2C+ T cells that had expanded were of unclear HCMV specificity.

Looked up from germline, CDR1 is SGHRS and CDR2 is YFSETQ. The CDR3 totals 14 residues. Each CDR3 protein gets one entry in TCRdb, which reprocessed the 5' RACE reads and gives no DNA. The sample includes 200,000 to 300,000 distinct CDR3 sequences. About this clonotype itself: What it binds is not known.

The V call is TRBV5-1, the J call TRBJ2-4; the TCRdb call, TRBD2, lacks DNA for checking. The TCR sequence derives from a woman aged 18-70 years in good health. The sequencing input was blood T cells: a sorted CD56 or NKG2C T cell subset, CD4+ or CD8+ T cells, or bulk PBMC T cells (not recorded which). CDR3 region: CASSLGGLGGVQYF.